This TCR beta chain appears in the sequencing data of a study of low-dose radiotherapy and immunotherapy resistance in tumors. This clonotype has a count of ten or more. First-strand cDNA relied on TRAV- and TRBV-specific primers spanning alpha and beta chains. Using a constant-region primer together with a V-primer adapter, TCRs were subjected to 15 to 20 PCR cycles of amplification. TCRdb called the reads again in MiXCR, with one record for every CDR3 protein. The table lists 80,000 or so distinct CDR3 sequences, around 17% of them singletons, with less than 1.5% in the top ten. Time point specified: after trial treatment. The treatment was: LDRT plus nivolumab, ipilimumab, low-dose cyclophosphamide and aspirin (RACIN trial). Donors were given nivolumab, ipilimumab, aspirin, low-dose cyclophosphamide and low-dose radiotherapy. The CDR3 runs 15 residues. Trimming pared 4 bases from V and 0 bases from J, leaving 13 bases between. The V gene's germline CDR1 is SGHRS and CDR2 YFSETQ.

The receptor was isolated from a male donor with prostate cancer. Here the sequenced sample was PBMCs, taken after low-dose radiotherapy plus immunotherapy. V and J are TRBV5-1 and TRBJ1-2; D remains unclear. The CDR3 DNA reads as TGCGCCAGCAGCCAAGATCCCGGAACTAACTATGGCTACACCTTC. This codes for CASSQDPGTNYGYTF. The complete variable domain, with remaining parts taken from reference TRBV5-1 and TRBJ1-2, reads KAGVTQTPRYLIKTRGQQVTLSCSPISGHRSVSWYQQTPGQGLQFLFEYFSETQRNKGNFPGRFSGRQFSNSRSEMNVSTLELGDSALYLCASSQDPGTNYGYTFGSGTRLTVV.